Each of the 26 T cell receptor beta chains below was sequenced from the same sample in a study of blood T cells in healthy people across ages. The authors ran a second PCR of 7 to 11 cycles using a sample-barcoded 5' primer and a J-beta primer mix. One entry per CDR3 protein results from TCRdb running MiXCR on the 5' RACE reads. The sample contains fewer than 900,000 distinct CDR3 sequences, around 46% of which appear only once. Material: blood. The receptor set was obtained from a woman aged 60-75 years in good health.

Turning to this clonotype: Because it lacks the conserved phenylalanine or tryptophan at the end, this CDR3 is likely a read error. V and J are TRBV12-3 or TRBV12-4 and TRBJ2-5; D is perhaps TRBD2 (6 bases). The V gene lost 6 bases and the J gene lost 4 bases, with 18 bases spanning the gap. The CDR3 length is 15 residues. The CDR3 DNA reads as TGTGCCAGCAGCGAGGGGTGGAGGGGAGGAGAGACCCAGTACTCC. Amino acid sequence: CASSEGWRGGETQYS.

This clonotype was observed a few times. V is TRBV6-2 or TRBV6-3 and J is TRBJ2-2; 7 nucleotides align to TRBD1. From germline, CDR1 is MNHEY and CDR2 SVGEGT. J was trimmed by 4 bases and V by 2 bases; bases with no gene match: 4. The CDR3 is made up of 15 amino acids. CDR3 residues: CASSYGDSLTGELFF. CDR3 nucleotide sequence: TGTGCCAGCAGTTACGGGGACAGTCTCACCGGGGAGCTGTTTTTT.

The V and J genes are TRBV2 and TRBJ2-5; 14 nucleotides align to TRBD2. The length of the CDR3 is 17 residues. The ends lost 6 bases at V and 4 bases at J; junction bases unmatched: 10. Per the germline V gene, CDR1 is SNHLY and CDR2 is FYNNEI. CDR3 loop: CASRATSGGASGETQYF. CDR3 coding DNA: TGTGCCAGCAGGGCGACTAGCGGGGGGGCCTCGGGAGAGACCCAGTACTTC.

The CDR3 reads CASSLEFLSTDTQYF. The CDR3 bases are TGTGCCAGCAGCTTGGAATTCTTAAGCACAGATACGCAGTATTTT. V gene TRBV5-8 combines with J gene TRBJ2-3; D not resolved. CDR1 is SGHTS, CDR2 YDEGEE, per germline. This CDR3 is built from 15 residues. Trimming shortened V by 0 bases and J by 0 bases, and 8 bases separated the two germline ends.

This clonotype was seen a few times. V is TRBV6-2 or TRBV6-3 and J is TRBJ2-3; a weak D match, TRBD2 (6 bases). Trimming left V 7 bases short and J 6 bases short, with 14 bases between. Germline loops: CDR1 MNHEY, CDR2 SVGEGT. The CDR3 has 13 amino acids. In DNA, the CDR3 is TGTGCCAGCAACAAAAGGGAGGTGGATACGCAGTATTTT. Its translation: CASNKREVDTQYF.

To note about this clonotype: With a much larger clone just one base away, this may be a read error. The rearrangement uses TRBV11-2 and TRBJ2-1; 7 bases agree with TRBD2. Germline CDR1 SGHAT, CDR2 FQNNGV. V shed 1 base, J shed 6 bases, and the junction held 6 bases outside the gene matches. The CDR3 spans 15 residues. The CDR3 sequence: CASSLGGSWSNEQFF. The CDR3 bases are TGTGCCAGCAGCTTAGGCGGGAGCTGGAGCAATGAGCAGTTCTTC.

J is TRBJ2-4 and V is TRBV20-1, with 9 bases identical to TRBD2. V trimming: 6 bases; J trimming: 8 bases; junction bases outside the gene matches: 14. The CDR3 spans 15 residues. The germline V gene encodes CDR1 DFQATT and CDR2 SNEGSKA (reference sequence). CDR3 DNA: TGCAGTGCCCCCGGGGCGGGAGGGCCGAGGTACATTCAGTACTTC. Its protein is CSAPGAGGPRYIQYF.

This clonotype has only a few counts. This rearrangement joins TRBV10-3 to TRBJ1-6; D gene ambiguous. The CDR3 extends over 15 amino acids. Trimming stripped 1 base from V and 8 bases from J, with 12 bases between. Germline V gene sequence: CDR1 ENHRY, CDR2 SYGVKD. The CDR3 region is CAISELGAGDSPLHF. Written as DNA, the CDR3 is TGTGCCATCAGTGAGTTGGGAGCAGGCGATTCACCCCTCCACTTT.

Note on this clonotype: One base away lies a much larger clone, so this may be a sequencing read error. The chain uses TRBV7-4 and TRBJ2-5, with D tentatively TRBD1 or TRBD2 (5 bases each). V lost 8 bases and J 11 bases, leaving 18 bases between the germline ends. Per germline, CDR1 SGHVT and CDR2 SQSDAQ. The CDR3 is 12 amino acids. The CDR3: CASYGTSNEQYF. In DNA, the CDR3 is TGTGCCAGCTACGGGACGTCGAATGAGCAGTACTTC.

The chain recombines TRBV6-5 with TRBJ1-4; D remains unclear. V lost 6 bases and J lost 7, with 15 bases in between. This CDR3 region has 14 residues. The germline CDR1 and CDR2 sequences are MNHEY and SVGAGI. The CDR3 DNA reads TGTGCCAGCAGCCCGGGGAGGCGTCGTGAAAAACTGTTTTTT. As protein: CASSPGRRREKLFF.

DNA of the CDR3: TGTGCCAGCAGCTTAATAGAAAGCACAGATACGCAGTATTTT. It translates to CASSLIESTDTQYF. V gene TRBV7-8 combines with J gene TRBJ2-3; D remains ambiguous. The CDR3 contains 14 residues. Per the germline V gene, CDR1 is SGHVS and CDR2 is FQNEAQ. The germline V and J ends were trimmed by 2 bases and 0 bases, with 6 bases remaining between them.

The chain combines TRBV7-2 with TRBJ2-7; D gene uncertain. Germline CDR1 is SGHTA and CDR2 is FQGNSA. CDR3 length: 13 residues. Trimming left V 2 bases short and J 0 bases short, with 5 bases between. CDR3 region: CASSLYHSYEQYF. CDR3 DNA: TGTGCCAGCAGCTTATACCACTCCTACGAGCAGTACTTC.

This rearrangement joins TRBV7-2 to TRBJ2-6, with TRBD1 matching 10 bases. Germline V CDR1 and CDR2: SGHTA, FQGNSA. Trimming at V came to 5 bases and at J to 2 bases, leaving 9 bases not matched to a gene. The CDR3 spans 18 residues. The CDR3 loop is CASSTAGTGVAGANVLTF. DNA of the CDR3: TGTGCCAGCAGCACTGCCGGGACAGGGGTCGCTGGGGCCAACGTCCTGACTTTC. The entire variable domain, with the rest obtained from reference TRBV7-2 and TRBJ2-6, is as follows: GAGVSQSPSNKVTEKGKDVELRCDPISGHTALYWYRQSLGQGLEFLIYFQGNSAPDKSGLPSDRFSAERTGGSVSTLTIQRTQQEDSAVYLCASSTAGTGVAGANVLTFGAGSRLTVL.

V usage is TRBV6-5 and J usage is TRBJ2-5; D is unresolved. The germline V gene encodes CDR1 MNHEY and CDR2 SVGAGI. This CDR3 comprises 14 residues. Trimming left V 1 base short and J 5 bases short, with 11 bases between. In DNA, the CDR3 is TGTGCCAGCAGTTACTATGCAGCACGGGAGACCCAGTACTTC. Translating gives CASSYYAARETQYF.

Here the CDR3 reads CASSFPKLGAPDTQYF. CDR3 nucleotides: TGTGCCAGCAGCTTTCCGAAATTGGGGGCCCCAGATACGCAGTATTTT. The chain has TRBV7-9 and TRBJ2-3; a possible D gene is TRBD1 (6 bases). Germline V gene data show CDR1 as SEHNR and CDR2 as FQNEAQ (reference sequence). Trimming took 3 bases from V and 4 from J, leaving 17 bases between them. This CDR3 spans 16 amino acids.

This clonotype appeared many times. The rearrangement links TRBV10-3 to TRBJ2-7, with TRBD1 as a possible D gene (6 bases). V was pared by 6 bases and J by 3 bases, with 12 bases between. The CDR3 length is 13 residues. The germline CDR1 and CDR2 sequences are ENHRY and SYGVKD. CDR3 residues: CAISQGQNYEQYF. The DNA for the CDR3 is TGTGCCATCAGCCAAGGACAGAACTACGAGCAGTACTTC.

Details on this clonotype: This sequence may be a read error, since a much larger clone differs from it by one base. The V gene is TRBV10-3, the J gene TRBJ2-1; possibly TRBD2 for D (5 bases). This CDR3 has 15 amino acids. Germline-derived CDR1 and CDR2 are ENHRY and SYGVKD. Between the trimmed V and J ends, which lost 1 base and 5 bases, there was a span of 12 bases. CDR3 sequence: CAISEWAGPHNEQFF. CDR3 DNA: TGTGCCATCAGTGAGTGGGCGGGTCCCCACAATGAGCAGTTCTTC.

The rearrangement links TRBV6-1 to TRBJ2-5, with 9 bases lining up with TRBD1. Looked up from germline, CDR1 is MNHNS and CDR2 is SASEGT. V lost 11 bases, J lost 1 base, and 8 bases stayed unmatched. This CDR3 comprises 14 residues. The CDR3 region is CAGSDRGAQETQYF. Written as DNA, the CDR3 is TGTGCCGGCTCCGACAGGGGGGCCCAAGAGACCCAGTACTTC.

This clonotype has just a few counts. DNA for the CDR3: TGTGCCAGCAGCCACCGGGACCGCGGTTCGAGGGAGCAGTTCTTC. Translation: CASSHRDRGSREQFF. V and J are TRBV3-1 and TRBJ2-1; the D call may be TRBD1 or TRBD2 (5 bases each). CDR1 is LGHDT, CDR2 YNNKEL, per germline (reference sequence). Deletions cut 3 bases from V and 10 bases from J, with 19 bases between. The CDR3 is 15 amino acids.

The rearrangement joins TRBV7-3 to TRBJ2-3, with D uncertain. There are 11 residues in the CDR3. Germline V gene data show CDR1 as SGHTA and CDR2 as FQGTGA. Trimming removed 8 bases from V and 2 bases from J, with 5 bases in between. The CDR3: CASGDTDTQYF. Here the CDR3 DNA reads TGTGCCAGCGGGGACACAGATACGCAGTATTTT.

This clonotype has just a few counts. J is TRBJ2-3 and V is TRBV28, with 8 bases matching TRBD1. Unmatched junction bases numbered 8, after V lost 1 base and J lost 5 bases. Germline CDR1 and CDR2: MDHEN and SYDVKM. The CDR3 contains 16 residues. CDR3 nucleotides: TGTGCCAGCAGTTTATATCAGGGGGCGCAGGGAGATACGCAGTATTTT. Protein sequence: CASSLYQGAQGDTQYF.

The V and J genes are TRBV25-1 and TRBJ2-1; D possibly corresponds to TRBD1 (5 bases). Deletions cut 3 bases from V and 13 bases from J, with 16 bases between. The V gene's germline CDR1 is MGHDK and CDR2 SYGVNS. This CDR3 has 13 residues. For the CDR3, the DNA is TGTGCCAGCAGTGACTCGGTGCCCCAGGGACAGTTCTTC. It is translated as CASSDSVPQGQFF.

V usage is TRBV4-2 and J usage is TRBJ1-1; tentatively, D is TRBD1 (5 bases). Germline CDR1 reads LGHNA; CDR2 reads YNFKEQ. This CDR3 region has 15 residues. The V end was cut by 1 base, the J end by 3 bases, with 12 bases between. The CDR3 DNA reads TGTGCCAGCAGCCAAGCGGCTCAGGGCGACACTGAAGCTTTCTTT. It yields the protein CASSQAAQGDTEAFF.

The chain combines TRBV6-5 with TRBJ2-5, with D possibly being TRBD1 (5 bases). Judging by the DNA end, TRBJ2-4 fits better; the J call may be wrong. The CDR3 contains 13 residues. Germline V gene sequence: CDR1 MNHEY, CDR2 SVGAGI. The CDR3 region has the DNA TGTGCCAGCACCCAAGGACAAACCAACATTCAGTACTTC. It codes for CASTQGQTNIQYF.

The genes are TRBV11-2 and TRBJ1-6; D unresolved. Looked up from germline, CDR1 is SGHAT and CDR2 is FQNNGV. CDR3 length equals 14 residues. V lost 2 bases and J lost 10, with 12 bases in between. Here the CDR3 reads CASSLRPTESPLHF. The DNA for the CDR3 is TGTGCCAGCAGCTTAAGACCGACCGAGTCACCCCTCCACTTT. Drawing the rest from reference TRBV11-2 and TRBJ1-6, the complete variable domain is EAGVAQSPRYKIIEKRQSVAFWCNPISGHATLYWYQQILGQGPKLLIQFQNNGVVDDSQLPKDRFSAERLKGVDSTLKIQPAKLEDSAVYLCASSLRPTESPLHFGNGTRLTVT.

J is TRBJ2-3 and V is TRBV20-1; D gene uncertain. Germline V gene lookup returns CDR1 DFQATT and CDR2 SNEGSKA (reference sequence). Deletions cut 0 bases from V and 4 bases from J, with 23 bases between. There are 18 residues in the CDR3. CDR3 region: CSARDRARGPAVPDTQYF. CDR3 nucleotides: TGCAGTGCTAGAGATAGGGCTAGAGGCCCCGCGGTACCAGATACGCAGTATTTT.